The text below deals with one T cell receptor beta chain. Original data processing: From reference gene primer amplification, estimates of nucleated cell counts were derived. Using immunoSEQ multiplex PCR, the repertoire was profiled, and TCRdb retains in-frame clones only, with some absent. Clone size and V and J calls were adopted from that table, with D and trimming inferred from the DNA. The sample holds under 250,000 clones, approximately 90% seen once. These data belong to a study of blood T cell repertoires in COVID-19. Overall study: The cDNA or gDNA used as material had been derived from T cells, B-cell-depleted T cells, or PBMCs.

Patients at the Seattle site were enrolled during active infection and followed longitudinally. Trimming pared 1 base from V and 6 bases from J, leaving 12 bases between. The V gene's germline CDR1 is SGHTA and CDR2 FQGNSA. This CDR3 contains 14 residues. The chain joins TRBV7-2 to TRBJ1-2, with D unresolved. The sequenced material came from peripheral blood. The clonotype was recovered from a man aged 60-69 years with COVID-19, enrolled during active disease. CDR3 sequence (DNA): TGTGCCAGCAGCTTAGGTCCCGGTAGTAATGGCTACACCTTC. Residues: CASSLGPGSNGYTF. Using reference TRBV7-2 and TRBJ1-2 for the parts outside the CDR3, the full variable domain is GAGVSQSPSNKVTEKGKDVELRCDPISGHTALYWYRQSLGQGLEFLIYFQGNSAPDKSGLPSDRFSAERTGGSVSTLTIQRTQQEDSAVYLCASSLGPGSNGYTFGSGTRLTVV.